This T cell receptor (beta chain) came from a study of blood T cells in healthy people across ages (dated by TCRdb to 2015 to 2017). Regarding the study in general: In model experiments, roughly one uniquely barcoded TCR beta cDNA molecule per two T cells was captured by template switching. The study measured age-related changes in TCR beta repertoire diversity using deep sequencing normalized with unique cDNA molecular identifiers. Four age groups were formed from the donors: young (average roughly 15 years), middle-aged (around 40), aged (about 62) and long-lived (approximately 78). Using the same blood draw, the study looked at two additional independent replicas of 1 million unique cDNA reads for two donors, one aged 18 to 30 and the other aged 80 or older. Overall study results and their limits: Because donor CMV infection status was unknown, age-related changes in expanded clonotypes were potentially confounded. A strong correlation was found between observed TCR beta diversity and the percentage of naive T cells measured by flow cytometry. The long-lived group showed more naive CD4+ T cells, fewer expanded clones and increased TCR diversity than the aged group, suggesting age selection. Bulk unsorted PBMC profiling prevented conclusive comparison of naive and antigen-experienced compartments. Estimates of total diversity based on one million sequenced T cells were considered lower bounds and underestimates. As age increased, observed TCR beta diversity per million T cells dropped in a roughly linear way, and a significant reduction was already evident by age around 41.

Spanning cysteine to phenylalanine, the CDR3 consists of 11 amino acids. Of all the DNA, just the CDR3 is kept, 33 bases in frame from base 1. V is shortened by 5 bases, J by 4 bases, and the region joining them spans 8 bases. The germline V gene supplies CDR1 SQVTM and CDR2 ANQGSEA. The 35 to 40 donors, aged about 6 to 95 years, were systemically healthy Caucasian individuals from Russia. Each donor gave roughly 11 milliliters of peripheral blood, drawn into EDTA-treated Vacutainer tubes. Ficoll-Paque density-gradient centrifugation was used to isolate PBMCs, with at least 6.5 million per sample. Trizol reagent was used to extract total RNA from the PBMCs, yielding at least 6 micrograms per sample. Naive CD45RAhigh/CD27high T cell percentages were measured by flow cytometry on a PBMC aliquot from every donor. Libraries were constructed by 5' RACE. The reads were generated on an Illumina HiSeq 2500. A second roughly 6 to 12 cycle PCR used a sample-barcoded 5' primer and a J-beta primer mix. A unique molecular identifier was introduced onto each TCR beta cDNA molecule by a template-switch 5' adaptor carrying 12 random nucleotides. At least 2.5 million CDR3-containing paired-end reads were obtained from each sample. First-strand cDNA was synthesized from all RNA with the Mint cDNA synthesis kit, primed by a TRBC-specific oligonucleotide. After uracil-DNA glycosylase treatment, a first 18-cycle PCR used universal primers M1SS and BC2_uni_R on all cDNA. Per the authors' processing: Normalization of each sample was performed by random selection of 1 million high-quality reads, each carrying a distinct molecular identifier. Reads with shared molecular identifiers were discarded instead of being binned into consensus sequences. MiTCR, run with a Q25 quality threshold and the strictest error-elimination algorithm, handled CDR3 identification, clonotype clustering and error correction. Lower-bound total TCR beta diversity was estimated with a nonparametric unseen species model using Euler transformation. The public sequencing data were trimmed at Q25 with fastp and processed into clonotypes with MiXCR by TCRdb, which kept only in-frame beta chains. A single entry per CDR3 protein holds the most common genes and DNA from its merged rows. The V and J calls and clone size come from TCRdb's table, not from the authors' own analysis. For this sample there are some 1,000,000 distinct CDR3 sequences; roughly 24% appear just once. Around 0.7% of the sample comes from the top ten.

This clonotype has a handful of counts. Which antigen it targets is not known. Nothing much larger sits one base from this clone, and base qualities are not available. The sample was also linked to a second study, of T cells of mothers and their children. The other study reports the following: Nine systemically healthy Caucasian individuals served as donors, namely three mothers together with their six children. cDNA synthesis consumed the entire amount of extracted RNA, loaded at 1.5 ug RNA in each 15 ul reaction. In the second PCR, the M1S primer added sample barcodes and 2-4 random nucleotides. Over 8 million TCR beta CDR3 reads were obtained for each mother, and some 3.1 million reads were obtained for each child. TCR recombination output is similarly shaped by thymic selection in related and unrelated pairs, with a minor effect exerted by inherited differences. Normalized repertoire overlap was always slightly but never significantly higher in related than unrelated mother-child pairs. No persistent microchimeric T cell clones were found, with a detection sensitivity of roughly 100 clones per million clonotypes. In the study, deep NGS was used to compare the TCR beta repertoires of mothers and children, and features distinguishing related mother-child pairs from unrelated individuals were sought. Mothers averaged around 43 +/- 4 years of age and children averaged around 10 +/- 4 years. After adapter ligation with NEBNext reagents, the libraries were sequenced on Illumina HiSeq 2000 with 100+100 nt paired-end reads. To prevent cross-contamination, the mother and child libraries were prepared one month apart and sequenced in separate runs. Between 500,000 and 2,000,000 distinct TCR beta clonotypes were identified per donor. Naive TCR beta clonotypes were estimated from low-frequency clonotypes matched to each donor's FACS-determined naive share, without sorting.

This TCR derives from a girl aged 2-10 years in good health. The rearranged chain carries TRBV29-1 and TRBJ2-5; no D gene call is confident. The sample was blood. The bases are TGCAGCGTTCGGCCAGGAGAGACCCAGTACTTC. This is translated as CSVRPGETQYF.